The clone carrying this TCR beta chain was seen only a few times. The data belong to a study of blood T cell repertoires in COVID-19. Study information: T cells, B-cell-depleted T cells, or PBMCs supplied cDNA or gDNA.

This table comes from immunoSEQ multiplex PCR, and its TCRdb copy is limited to in-frame clones, with some not included. The table includes 200,000 to 300,000 clones, around 84% detected once. The germline V gene encodes CDR1 MNHNS and CDR2 SASEGT. This CDR3 is built from 17 residues. V lost 2 bases and J 4 bases, leaving 20 bases between the germline ends. What was sequenced was peripheral blood. This receptor was taken from a woman aged 55-69 years with COVID-19, enrolled during active disease. The chain is built from TRBV6-1 and TRBJ1-2; unclear D gene. CDR3 residues: CASSELPPRGSLYGYTF. The CDR3 nucleotides read TGTGCCAGCAGTGAACTCCCCCCACGGGGTTCCCTCTATGGCTACACCTTC.